This TCR beta chain was recorded in a study of blood T cell repertoires in COVID-19. Whole-study context: Sites in the United States, Italy and Spain provided acute and convalescent COVID-19 samples. Nucleic acid was either cDNA or gDNA, and it came from T cells, B-cell-depleted T cells, or PBMCs.

CDR3 length: 13 amino acids. V was clipped by 4 bases and J by 4 bases; unmatched bases: 2. Germline loops: CDR1 SGHTA, CDR2 FQGNSA. Authors' processing steps: Reference gene primer amplification in the assay estimated nucleated cell counts. Here immunoSEQ multiplex PCR was the method, and the copy in TCRdb shows in-frame clones only, minus some. V, J and clone size were drawn from that table, and D and trimming were deduced from the DNA. This table has some 400,000 clones, 85% to 90% appearing once. The clonotype was recovered from a man younger than 35 with active or convalescent COVID-19. Sequencing used peripheral blood. This chain connects TRBV7-2 to TRBJ2-5, with 8 bases that match TRBD1. The DNA for the CDR3 is TGTGCCAGCAGCTGGGACAGGAGAGAGACCCAGTACTTC. Translation gives CASSWDRRETQYF.